This T cell receptor beta chain was sequenced in a study of T cells after yellow fever vaccination. The study, taken as a whole, reports: Booster sampling recovered most clones from primary vaccination (less than 97% CD4, just over 85% CD8). Faster peaking, at day 5 versus 15, marked a secondary response that was weaker.

A 5'RACE template-switching step, the method used to make TCR cDNA, added a universal primer site and UMIs. TCRdb redid the calling of the 5' RACE reads with MiXCR, one entry per CDR3 protein. The sample carries approximately 550,000 distinct CDR3 sequences, roughly 13% recorded once. A remark on this clonotype: Its antigen is currently unknown.

The V gene lost 3 bases and the J gene lost 2 bases, with 10 bases spanning the gap. This CDR3 contains 15 residues. Germline values: CDR1 KGHDR, CDR2 SFDVKD. This chain uses TRBV24-1 with TRBJ1-3; D might be TRBD1 (6 bases). This TCR was sampled from a man in his thirties or forties who received the YFV17D yellow fever vaccine. The input for sequencing was PBMCs, taken on the day of the yellow fever booster vaccination. CDR3 sequence reads: CATSDHRTAGNTIYF. CDR3 nucleotide sequence: TGTGCCACCAGTGATCATCGGACAGCTGGAAACACCATATATTTT.